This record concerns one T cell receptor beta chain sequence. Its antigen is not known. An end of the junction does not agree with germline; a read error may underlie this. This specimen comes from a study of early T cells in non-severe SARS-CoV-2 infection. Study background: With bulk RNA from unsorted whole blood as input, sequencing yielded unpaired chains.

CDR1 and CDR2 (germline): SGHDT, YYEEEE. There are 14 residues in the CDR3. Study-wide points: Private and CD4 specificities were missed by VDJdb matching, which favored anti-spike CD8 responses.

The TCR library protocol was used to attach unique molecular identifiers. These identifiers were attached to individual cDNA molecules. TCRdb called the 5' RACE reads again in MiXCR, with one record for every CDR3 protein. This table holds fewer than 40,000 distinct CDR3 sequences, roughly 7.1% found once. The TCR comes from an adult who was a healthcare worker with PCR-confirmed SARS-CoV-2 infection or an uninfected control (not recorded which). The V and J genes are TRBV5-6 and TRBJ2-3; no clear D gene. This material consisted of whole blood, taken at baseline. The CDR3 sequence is CTSSVPADADTQYF. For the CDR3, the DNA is TGTACCAGCAGCGTCCCGGCCGATGCCGATACGCAGTATTTT.